The 22 T cell receptor beta chains presented below share a single source sample, sequenced in a study of T cell responses to AZD1222 COVID-19 vaccine. Sequenced by immunoSEQ multiplex PCR; TCRdb stores in-frame clones only, minus some. This table has approximately 200,000 clones, roughly nine tenths appearing once. The sample was peripheral blood, taken 28 days after the second AZD1222 dose. The receptor source for this set is an adult who received the AZD1222 COVID-19 vaccine.

This clone was found a few times. DNA for the CDR3: TGTGCCAGCAATTCATTTCCCGACAGGGCTTCACCCCTCCACTTT. Translation gives CASNSFPDRASPLHF. This rearrangement joins TRBV6-5 to TRBJ1-6; TRBD1 agrees at 7 bases. The ends lost 7 bases at V and 9 bases at J; junction bases unmatched: 12. This CDR3 contains 15 residues. Per germline, CDR1 MNHEY and CDR2 SVGAGI.

The genes are TRBV5-1 and TRBJ2-1; the D gene is possibly TRBD2 (7 bases). Germline values: CDR1 SGHRS, CDR2 YFSETQ. The ends were cut back, 4 bases at V and 8 bases at J, with 22 bases in the middle. This CDR3 contains 16 residues. CDR3 DNA: TGCGCCAGCAGCGTTATCCCGGGGGGCGGTGTTGATGAGCAGTTCTTC. Translation gives CASSVIPGGGVDEQFF.

This chain joins TRBV4-1 and TRBJ2-1; D is perhaps TRBD2 (6 bases). Germline values: CDR1 MGHRA, CDR2 YSYEKL. This CDR3 region has 15 residues. V was trimmed by 3 bases and J by 6 bases, leaving 15 bases between them. For the CDR3, the DNA is TGCGCCAGCAGCCAGGCGGGACTCACCGGCAATGAGCAGTTCTTC. Amino acid sequence: CASSQAGLTGNEQFF.

This clone was seen once. CDR3 bases: TGTGCCAGCAGCGCGGACAGGTCAAGCTCCTACAATGAGCAGTTCTTC. Amino acid sequence: CASSADRSSSYNEQFF. The J gene is TRBJ2-1, the V gene TRBV13, with 7 bases lining up with TRBD1. This CDR3 has 16 amino acids. The germline gives CDR1 PRHDT, CDR2 FYEKMQ (reference sequence). Trimming removed 5 bases from V and 0 bases from J; junction bases left unmatched: 7.

The chain recombines TRBV28 with TRBJ2-1; D may be TRBD1 or TRBD2 (5 bases each). V gave up 4 bases and J gave up 3 bases, with 16 bases separating them. From germline, CDR1 is MDHEN and CDR2 SYDVKM. This CDR3 is built from 16 residues. CDR3 sequence: CASSWGNSAFYNEQFF. In nucleotides, the CDR3 is TGTGCCAGCAGTTGGGGGAATAGCGCATTCTACAATGAGCAGTTCTTC.

This chain links TRBV27 with TRBJ2-7; the D gene could be TRBD1 or TRBD2 (5 bases each). Trimming took off 8 bases at V and 2 bases at J, with 13 bases between the two ends. The V gene's germline CDR1 is MNHEY and CDR2 SMNVEV (reference sequence). The CDR3 is 13 amino acids. The CDR3 DNA is TGTGCCAGCGGGTCGGGGACCACCTACGAGCAGTACTTC. Its protein is CASGSGTTYEQYF.

The chain employs TRBV4-2 and TRBJ1-5; no reliable D call. Germline values: CDR1 LGHNA, CDR2 YNFKEQ. This CDR3 comprises 18 residues. The V end lost 0 bases, the J end lost 0 bases, and 15 bases lay between the germline ends. The CDR3 nucleotides read TGTGCCAGCAGCCAAGACCCCGACGGAGACTATAGCAATCAGCCCCAGCATTTT. Residues: CASSQDPDGDYSNQPQHF.

CDR3 amino acids: CASSSASPVREQGARGYTF. The CDR3 DNA is TGTGCCAGCAGCTCTGCTTCTCCGGTACGAGAACAGGGGGCGCGCGGCTACACCTTC. This chain uses TRBV9 with TRBJ1-2; 9 nucleotides match TRBD1. Per germline, CDR1 SGDLS and CDR2 YYNGEE. J lost 8 bases, V lost 4 bases, and 24 bases had no gene match. The CDR3 contains 19 residues.

This clone has a single count. J is TRBJ2-2 and V is TRBV2; TRBD2 matches 8 bases. J lost 0 bases, V lost 10 bases, and 10 bases had no gene match. The CDR3 runs 16 residues. The germline CDR1 and CDR2 sequences are SNHLY and FYNNEI. CDR3 DNA: TGTGCCATCCAAACCGGGGGGGCGACGAACACCGGGGAGCTGTTTTTT. Its protein is CAIQTGGATNTGELFF.

The chain combines TRBV5-1 with TRBJ1-3, with 7 bases identical to TRBD1. The germline gives CDR1 SGHRS, CDR2 YFSETQ. Trimming cost V 0 bases and J 3 bases; bases outside gene matches: 3. The CDR3 totals 15 residues. This chain's CDR3 is CASSLEGADGNTIYF. DNA of the CDR3: TGCGCCAGCAGCTTGGAGGGGGCAGATGGAAACACCATATATTTT.

V usage is TRBV6-5 and J usage is TRBJ2-5; 8 bases fit TRBD2. Germline values: CDR1 MNHEY, CDR2 SVGAGI. The CDR3 totals 13 residues. The V gene end was trimmed by 6 bases and the J gene end by 1 base; junction bases not matched to a gene: 1. This chain's CDR3 is CASRTSAQETQYF. CDR3 DNA: TGTGCCAGCAGGACTAGCGCCCAAGAGACCCAGTACTTC.

This rearrangement joins TRBV4-3 to TRBJ2-2; D ambiguous. CDR1 and CDR2 (germline): LGHNA, YSLEER. The CDR3 is made up of 17 amino acids. Trimming shortened V by 0 bases and J by 4 bases, and 15 bases separated the two germline ends. CDR3: CASSQDQALWSTGELFF. The CDR3 DNA sequence: TGCGCCAGCAGCCAAGATCAGGCGTTGTGGAGCACCGGGGAGCTGTTTTTT.

CDR3 residues: CASSLGGLGRVLSGANVLTF. CDR3 nucleotide sequence: TGTGCCAGCAGCTTGGGAGGGCTCGGCAGGGTACTATCTGGGGCCAACGTCCTGACTTTC. The chain joins TRBV5-5 to TRBJ2-6; the D call may be TRBD1 or TRBD2 (5 bases each). V dropped 0 bases and J dropped 1 base, with 20 bases sitting between them. Germline CDR1 and CDR2: SGHKS and YYEKEE (reference sequence). The CDR3 totals 20 residues.

The rearrangement uses TRBV30 and TRBJ2-5; no definite D call. V lost 2 bases and J lost 2, with 3 bases in between. Germline assignment: CDR1 GTSNPN and CDR2 SVGIG (reference sequence). This CDR3 contains 11 residues. CDR3 sequence reads: CAWSPQETQYF. DNA for the CDR3: TGTGCCTGGAGTCCTCAAGAGACCCAGTACTTC.

The chain uses TRBV20-1 and TRBJ1-2; D gene uncertain. CDR1 and CDR2 from the germline V gene are DFQATT and SNEGSKA (reference sequence). CDR3 length: 11 residues. With 2 bases removed from V and 6 bases from J, the gap between germline ends came to 7 bases. CDR3 DNA: TGCAGTGCTAGACCTAATAATGGCTACACCTTC. Amino acids: CSARPNNGYTF.

V gene TRBV7-8 combines with J gene TRBJ1-2; weak D call: TRBD1 (6 bases). V was pared by 1 base and J by 2 bases, with 20 bases between. Germline CDR1 reads SGHVS; CDR2 reads FQNEAQ. This CDR3 comprises 18 residues. CDR3 amino acids: CASSLVGGDKGGNYGYTF. The CDR3 DNA sequence: TGTGCCAGCAGCTTAGTAGGCGGCGACAAGGGGGGCAACTATGGCTACACCTTC. The full variable domain, with the rest looked up from reference TRBV7-8 and TRBJ1-2, is GAGVSQSPRYKVAKRGQDVALRCDPISGHVSLFWYQQALGQGPEFLTYFQNEAQLDKSGLPSDRFFAERPEGSVSTLKIQRTQQEDSAVYLCASSLVGGDKGGNYGYTFGSGTRLTVV.

The chain combines TRBV9 with TRBJ2-1, with 7 positions matching TRBD1. The J segment lost 2 bases and the V segment lost 1 base, leaving 6 bases of the junction unmatched. Germline V lookup: CDR1 SGDLS, CDR2 YYNGEE. The CDR3 covers 16 residues. The CDR3 protein is CASSVTGQGAYNEQFF. The CDR3 region has the DNA TGTGCCAGCAGCGTAACCGGGCAGGGGGCCTACAATGAGCAGTTCTTC.

The rearrangement uses TRBV19 and TRBJ1-2; D is undetermined. The CDR3 runs to 15 residues. Looked up from germline, CDR1 is LNHDA and CDR2 is SQIVND (reference sequence). V lost 7 bases to trimming and J lost 6 bases, with 21 bases between them. The CDR3 nucleotides are TGTGCCAGTACCCCAAGTCGTACCCCTGGGGATGGCTACACCTTC. This translates into CASTPSRTPGDGYTF.

The rearrangement joins TRBV7-9 to TRBJ1-2; the D gene is possibly TRBD1 (6 bases). Germline lookup yields CDR1 SEHNR and CDR2 FQNEAQ (reference sequence). Trimming cost V 6 bases and J 5 bases, with 13 bases left between them. There are 13 residues in the CDR3. CDR3 residues: CASSPGGQYGYTF. The DNA for the CDR3 is TGTGCCAGCAGTCCCGGCGGACAGTATGGCTACACCTTC.

The chain uses TRBV3-1 (or the pseudogene TRBV3-2) and TRBJ2-7; 14 nucleotides agree with TRBD2. The V segment lost 1 base and the J segment 5 bases; nucleotides outside the gene matches: 10. The CDR3 extends over 18 amino acids. The V gene's germline CDR1 is LGHDT and CDR2 YNNKEL (reference sequence). CDR3 DNA: TGTGCCAGCAGCCAAGGCGGGACTAGCGGGAGTAGAGGGGACGAGCAGTACTTC. Translating gives CASSQGGTSGSRGDEQYF.

J is TRBJ1-5 and V is TRBV30; D possibly corresponds to TRBD1 (5 bases). The CDR3 spans 17 residues. CDR1 GTSNPN and CDR2 SVGIG come from the germline V gene (reference sequence). V lost 0 bases and J 0 bases, leaving 15 bases between the germline ends. As DNA, the CDR3 is TGTGCCTGGAGTGTGGGCTTGGGACCCTATAGCAATCAGCCCCAGCATTTT. It encodes CAWSVGLGPYSNQPQHF. The complete variable domain, with remaining parts taken from reference TRBV30 and TRBJ1-5, reads SQTIHQWPATLVQPVGSPLSLECTVEGTSNPNLYWYRQAAGRGLQLLFYSVGIGQISSEVPQNLSASRPQDRQFILSSKKLLLSDSGFYLCAWSVGLGPYSNQPQHFGDGTRLSIL.

This rearrangement joins TRBV5-1 to TRBJ2-7; 10 nucleotides agree with TRBD1. V lost 4 bases to trimming and J lost 1 base; unmatched junction nucleotides: 8. This CDR3 region has 16 residues. In germline, CDR1 is SGHRS, CDR2 YFSETQ. The CDR3 DNA follows: TGCGCCAGCAGCCCGCAGGGGGGACAGGGGTCCTACGAGCAGTACTTC. Translated, it gives CASSPQGGQGSYEQYF.